The 18 T cell receptor beta chains listed next were all sequenced from one sample in a study of OX40 agonist ivuxolimab in advanced cancers. Profiled with immunoSEQ multiplex PCR; TCRdb holds only in-frame clones, not every one. The sample has under 100,000 clones, under 90% seen once. The sample here was CD4+ or CD8+ T cells sorted from blood, taken in a trial of the OX40 agonist ivuxolimab. The receptors originated from an adult with an advanced solid tumor such as melanoma, head and neck, liver or kidney cancer.

The chain recombines TRBV2 with TRBJ2-1; perhaps TRBD2 as D (6 bases). The V end lost 6 bases, the J end lost 0 bases, and 12 bases lay between the germline ends. This CDR3 contains 15 residues. The V gene's germline CDR1 is SNHLY and CDR2 FYNNEI. CDR3 bases: TGTGCCAGCAGGGTGGCGGGGTCCTCCTACAATGAGCAGTTCTTC. Amino acids: CASRVAGSSYNEQFF. Variable domain in full (rest from reference TRBV2 and TRBJ2-1): EPEVTQTPSHQVTQMGQEVILRCVPISNHLYFYWYRQILGQKVEFLVSFYNNEISEKSEIFDDQFSVERPDGSNFTLKIRSTKLEDSAMYFCASRVAGSSYNEQFFGPGTRLTVL.

The chain joins TRBV2 to TRBJ2-5, with D hard to call. Germline lookup yields CDR1 SNHLY and CDR2 FYNNEI. This CDR3 comprises 15 residues. The V gene lost 0 bases and the J gene lost 7 bases, with 15 bases spanning the gap. The CDR3 region is CASSEALSYLGTQYF. The CDR3 coding sequence is TGTGCCAGCAGTGAAGCGCTTTCCTATTTGGGGACCCAGTACTTC. Filled out from reference TRBV2 and TRBJ2-5, the complete variable domain reads EPEVTQTPSHQVTQMGQEVILRCVPISNHLYFYWYRQILGQKVEFLVSFYNNEISEKSEIFDDQFSVERPDGSNFTLKIRSTKLEDSAMYFCASSEALSYLGTQYFGPGTRLLVL.

This chain connects TRBV28 to TRBJ2-7, with TRBD1 matching over 8 bases. Trimming removed 2 bases from V and 2 bases from J; junction bases left unmatched: 5. The CDR3 has 15 amino acids. Germline V gene sequence: CDR1 MDHEN, CDR2 SYDVKM. This chain's CDR3 is CASSLPGTGAYEQYF. The CDR3 bases are TGTGCCAGCAGTTTACCGGGGACAGGAGCCTACGAGCAGTACTTC. Complete variable domain (other parts from reference TRBV28 and TRBJ2-7): DVKVTQSSRYLVKRTGEKVFLECVQDMDHENMFWYRQDPGLGLRLIYFSYDVKMKEKGDIPEGYSVSREKKERFSLILESASTNQTSMYLCASSLPGTGAYEQYFGPGTRLTVT.

The chain uses TRBV7-2 and TRBJ2-1; 7 bases line up with TRBD1. Germline V gene data show CDR1 as SGHTA and CDR2 as FQGNSA. The CDR3 consists of 14 residues. J lost 5 bases, V lost 7 bases, and 8 bases had no gene match. The CDR3 coding sequence is TGTGCCAGCAAGGGACAGCGAAATAACAATGAGCAGTTCTTC. Its translation: CASKGQRNNNEQFF.

The chain recombines TRBV7-2 with TRBJ2-1; 7 bases line up with TRBD2. The CDR3 runs 17 residues. CDR1 is SGHTA and CDR2 is FQGNSA in the germline V gene. Trimming cost V 5 bases and J 3 bases; bases outside gene matches: 13. The DNA for the CDR3 is TGTGCCAGCAGCCCAGGGAGGTCAGGGAGGGGCTACAATGAGCAGTTCTTC. Protein: CASSPGRSGRGYNEQFF.

This clone was counted between two and nine times. The gene calls are TRBV18 and TRBJ1-4, with D tentatively TRBD1 (5 bases). V was shortened by 2 bases and J by 7 bases, with 17 bases between the two germline ends. CDR1 is KGHSH, CDR2 LQKENI, per germline. The CDR3 extends over 16 amino acids. CDR3: CASSPGGHLLAEKLFF. The CDR3 nucleotides are TGTGCCAGCTCACCAGGCGGACACCTACTAGCTGAAAAACTGTTTTTT.

V is TRBV14 and J is TRBJ2-1; D is uncertain. The V end lost 4 bases, the J end lost 6 bases, and 4 bases lay between the germline ends. The germline CDR1 and CDR2 sequences are SGHDN and FVKESK. The CDR3 runs 11 residues. The DNA of the CDR3 is TGTGCCAGCAGCCGAAGCAATGAGCAGTTCTTC. Amino acid sequence: CASSRSNEQFF.

This clone was counted a single time. The chain couples TRBV6-5 to TRBJ2-1; D is ambiguous. This CDR3 is 13 amino acids long. Germline lookup yields CDR1 MNHEY and CDR2 SVGAGI. V was cut by 0 bases and J by 8 bases, with 8 bases left in between. This CDR3 reads CASSYSAGYEQFF. In nucleotides, the CDR3 is TGTGCCAGCAGTTACTCTGCAGGATATGAGCAGTTCTTC.

The V gene is TRBV2, the J gene TRBJ1-2, with D possibly being TRBD1 (5 bases). This CDR3 is 14 amino acids long. The V end lost 11 bases, the J end lost 1 base, and 17 bases lay between the germline ends. The germline gives CDR1 SNHLY, CDR2 FYNNEI. CDR3: CAVGDGKNNYGYTF. The CDR3 DNA sequence: TGTGCCGTAGGGGACGGCAAAAATAACTATGGCTACACCTTC.

The V call is TRBV29-1, the J call TRBJ1-6; a weak D match, TRBD1 (6 bases). CDR1 SQVTM and CDR2 ANQGSEA come from the germline V gene. The ends were cut back, 4 bases at V and 7 bases at J, with 11 bases in the middle. The CDR3 is 13 amino acids. In DNA form, the CDR3 reads TGCAGCGTTGGGGGGGACATCAATTCACCCCTCCACTTT. This sequence encodes CSVGGDINSPLHF.

The sample holds one count of this clone. This chain joins TRBV6-5 and TRBJ2-2; maybe TRBD2 (6 bases). Germline V gene data show CDR1 as MNHEY and CDR2 as SVGAGI. V was clipped by 6 bases and J by 4 bases, with 15 bases between them. There are 15 residues in the CDR3. CDR3 DNA sequence: TGTGCCAGCAGGGGTTTTGGAGGGGCCACCGGGGAGCTGTTTTTT. Amino acid sequence: CASRGFGGATGELFF.

The chain employs TRBV5-4 and TRBJ2-7, with 7 bases lining up with TRBD1. The germline gives CDR1 SGHNT, CDR2 YYREEE (reference sequence). The CDR3 runs to 14 residues. The junction had 10 bases not matched to a gene; V was cut back by 4 bases and J by 6 bases. CDR3 sequence: CASSTRQGVGEQYF. The CDR3 DNA reads TGTGCCAGCAGCACCAGACAGGGAGTGGGCGAGCAGTACTTC.

Here the CDR3 DNA reads TGTGCCAGCAGCTTACGACAGGGGGCAGATACGCAGTATTTT. Encoded protein: CASSLRQGADTQYF. V gene TRBV7-2 combines with J gene TRBJ2-3, with 9 nucleotides matching TRBD1. Germline CDR1 reads SGHTA; CDR2 reads FQGNSA. V lost 2 bases to trimming and J lost 4 bases; unmatched junction nucleotides: 1. This CDR3 region has 14 residues.

This clone was seen more than once but under ten times. The chain carries TRBV27 and TRBJ2-7; 9 bases line up with TRBD2. The CDR3 is 12 residues long. The V gene end was trimmed by 6 bases and the J gene end by 11 bases; junction bases not matched to a gene: 8. Germline V gene data show CDR1 as MNHEY and CDR2 as SMNVEV (reference sequence). CDR3 nucleotides: TGTGCCAGCAGCGGGGTAGCGGGAGTGAAGTACTTC. Translated, it gives CASSGVAGVKYF.

The rearrangement joins TRBV18 to TRBJ2-1; TRBD1 or TRBD2 may be the D gene (6 bases each). This CDR3 comprises 15 residues. Trimming shortened V by 5 bases and J by 7 bases, and 18 bases separated the two germline ends. Looked up from germline, CDR1 is KGHSH and CDR2 is LQKENI. The CDR3 nucleotides read TGTGCCAGCTCAGCCGGGACTGGGCAGGGGAATGAGCAGTTCTTC. Translated: CASSAGTGQGNEQFF.

The DNA of the CDR3 is TGTGCCAGCAGTTCTGGACAGGGGTATGAAAAACTGTTTTTT. This translates into CASSSGQGYEKLFF. The chain recombines TRBV6-5 with TRBJ1-4, with TRBD1 identical over 9 bases. V was pared by 4 bases and J by 6 bases, with 3 bases of the junction left unmatched. Germline V gene data show CDR1 as MNHEY and CDR2 as SVGAGI. The CDR3 runs to 14 residues.

J is TRBJ2-5 and V is TRBV10-3; D unclear. V shed 0 bases and J shed 4 bases, with 3 bases lying between them. In germline, CDR1 is ENHRY, CDR2 SYGVKD. The CDR3 covers 12 residues. The chain's CDR3 is CAISESRETQYF. The CDR3 DNA follows: TGTGCCATCAGTGAGTCCCGAGAGACCCAGTACTTC.

V usage is TRBV6-5 and J usage is TRBJ1-3; TRBD1 is a possible D gene (5 bases). CDR3 length: 14 amino acids. V gave up 0 bases and J gave up 10 bases, with 13 bases separating them. CDR1 is MNHEY and CDR2 is SVGAGI in the germline V gene. CDR3 sequence (DNA): TGTGCCAGCAGTTACTCACCTGGGGGATGGACCATATATTTT. It is translated as CASSYSPGGWTIYF.